This record covers a single T cell receptor (beta chain). The record originates from a study of blood T cell repertoires in COVID-19. Overall study context: Sources were T cells, B-cell-depleted T cells, or PBMCs; the material itself was cDNA or gDNA.

The germline gives CDR1 MNHEY, CDR2 SMNVEV (reference sequence). The V gene lost 2 bases and the J gene lost 6 bases, with 7 bases spanning the gap. The CDR3 is made up of 13 amino acids. Authors' processing steps: Estimated nucleated cell counts came from reference gene primer amplification. Produced via immunoSEQ multiplex PCR; TCRdb's table is partial and in-frame only. The V and J calls and clone size come from that table; D and trimming were worked out from the DNA. The data contain approximately 150,000 clones, 75% to 90% of them singletons. This receptor was identified in a human donor in a cohort sampled during active COVID-19. The sample was peripheral blood. V usage is TRBV27 and J usage is TRBJ2-2; D is ambiguous. The CDR3 protein is CASSLRGSGELFF. The CDR3 nucleotides read TGTGCCAGCAGTTTAAGAGGTTCCGGGGAGCTGTTTTTT.